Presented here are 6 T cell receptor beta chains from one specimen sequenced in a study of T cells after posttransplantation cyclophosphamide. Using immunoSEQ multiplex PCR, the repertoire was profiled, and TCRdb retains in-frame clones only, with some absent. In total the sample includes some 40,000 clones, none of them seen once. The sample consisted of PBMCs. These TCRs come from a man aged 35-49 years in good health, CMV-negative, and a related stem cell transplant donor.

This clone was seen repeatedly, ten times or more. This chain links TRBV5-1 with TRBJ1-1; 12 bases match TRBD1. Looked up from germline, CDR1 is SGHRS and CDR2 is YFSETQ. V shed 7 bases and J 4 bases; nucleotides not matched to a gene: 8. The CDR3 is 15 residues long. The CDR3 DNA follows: TGCGCCAGCGGACATGGGACAGGGGGCGGCACTGAAGCTTTCTTT. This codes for CASGHGTGGGTEAFF.

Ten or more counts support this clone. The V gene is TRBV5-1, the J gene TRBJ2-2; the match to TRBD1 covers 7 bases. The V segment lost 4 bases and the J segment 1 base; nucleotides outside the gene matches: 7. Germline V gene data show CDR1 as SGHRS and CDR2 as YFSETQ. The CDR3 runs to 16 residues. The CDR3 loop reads CASSHRGQQNTGELFF. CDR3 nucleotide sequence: TGCGCCAGCAGCCATAGGGGACAGCAGAACACCGGGGAGCTGTTTTTT.

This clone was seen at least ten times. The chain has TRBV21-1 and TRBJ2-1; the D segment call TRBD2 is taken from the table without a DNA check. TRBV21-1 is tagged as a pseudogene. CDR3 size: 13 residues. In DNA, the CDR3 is TGTGCCAGCCCCTCTCTGGGGTCTAGCCTGCAGTTCTTC. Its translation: CASPSLGSSLQFF.

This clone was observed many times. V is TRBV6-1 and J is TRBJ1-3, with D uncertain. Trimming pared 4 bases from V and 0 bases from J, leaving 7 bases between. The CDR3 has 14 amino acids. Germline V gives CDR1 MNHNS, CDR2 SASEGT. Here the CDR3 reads CASSADFSGNTIYF. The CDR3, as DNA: TGTGCCAGCAGTGCAGACTTCTCTGGAAACACCATATATTTT.

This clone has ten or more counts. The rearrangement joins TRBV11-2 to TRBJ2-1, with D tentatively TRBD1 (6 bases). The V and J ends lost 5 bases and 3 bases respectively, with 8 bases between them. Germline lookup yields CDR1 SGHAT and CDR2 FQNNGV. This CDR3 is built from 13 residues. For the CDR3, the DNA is TGTGCCAGCAGCCTGGACAGCTACAATGAGCAGTTCTTC. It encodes CASSLDSYNEQFF.

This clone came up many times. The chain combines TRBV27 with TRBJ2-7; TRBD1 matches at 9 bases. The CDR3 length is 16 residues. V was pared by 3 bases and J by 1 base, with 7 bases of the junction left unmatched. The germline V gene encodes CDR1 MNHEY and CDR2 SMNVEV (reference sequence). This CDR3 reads CASSFDGTGKSYEQYF. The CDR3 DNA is TGTGCCAGCAGTTTTGACGGGACAGGGAAATCCTACGAGCAGTACTTC.